This TCR beta chain emerged from a study of glioma-infiltrating T cells. CDR3 size: 17 residues. Germline V gene lookup returns CDR1 SGHAT and CDR2 FQNNGV. V gave up 1 base and J gave up 1 base; unmatched junction bases: 2. Using RNA template, CDR3s of TCR alpha and beta were amplified with iRepertoire arm-PCR. TCRdb independently ran MiXCR on the multiplex PCR reads; one entry per CDR3 protein. The table has about 380,000 distinct CDR3 sequences, 35% to 45% seen once; the top ten hold around 12%. The TCR comes from a human donor with low-grade glioma or glioblastoma, undergoing nonglioma brain surgery, or in good health (not recorded which). The chain couples TRBV11-2 to TRBJ2-5, with TRBD2 matching over 14 bases. The sequencing sample was made of glioma tissue, nonneoplastic brain tissue, or PBMCs (not recorded which). CDR3 in DNA: TGTGCCAGCAGCTTAGCCGGGACTAGCGGGGGCCAAGAGACCCAGTACTTC. Translation gives CASSLAGTSGGQETQYF.